Listed here are 19 T cell receptor beta chains from one sample, sequenced in a study of blood T cell repertoires in COVID-19. TCRdb's copy holds only in-frame clones and misses some; the assay was immunoSEQ multiplex PCR. The table shows 100,000 to 150,000 clones, with more than 70% occurring only once. The sample comprised peripheral blood. The receptors shown here come from a human donor in a cohort sampled during active COVID-19.

This sequence joins TRBV7-3 and TRBJ2-5; TRBD2 might be the D (5 bases). The CDR3 is 12 amino acids. V was clipped by 5 bases and J by 5 bases, with 9 bases between them. Per germline, CDR1 SGHTA and CDR2 FQGTGA. The CDR3 protein is CASSLSGETQYF. DNA for the CDR3: TGTGCCAGCAGCCTTTCGGGGGAGACCCAGTACTTC.

This chain uses TRBV28 with TRBJ2-7, with 8 bases aligning to TRBD1. Germline V gene data show CDR1 as MDHEN and CDR2 as SYDVKM. There are 11 residues in the CDR3. V lost 9 bases to trimming and J lost 10 bases; unmatched junction nucleotides: 8. The CDR3 DNA sequence: TGTGCCAGTGCCGTGACAGGGGCTCAGTACTTC. It specifies CASAVTGAQYF.

V and J are TRBV2 and TRBJ1-2; 8 bases align to TRBD1. Germline V lookup: CDR1 SNHLY, CDR2 FYNNEI. J was trimmed by 5 bases and V by 6 bases; bases with no gene match: 5. CDR3 length: 13 residues. The CDR3 DNA follows: TGTGCCAGCAGAGCCGGGACAGGATATGGCTACACCTTC. Translating gives CASRAGTGYGYTF.

This clone was seen just once. In DNA form, the CDR3 reads TGTGCCACAAGATTCGGGGGGAACACTGAAGCTTTCTTT. This encodes CATRFGGNTEAFF. The chain couples TRBV19 to TRBJ1-1; a weak D match, TRBD1 (5 bases). Germline CDR1 and CDR2: LNHDA and SQIVND (reference sequence). V shed 10 bases and J shed 1 base, with 13 bases lying between them. CDR3 length equals 13 residues.

V and J are TRBV18 and TRBJ2-7; perhaps TRBD1 as D (6 bases). The CDR3 loop spans 13 amino acids. Looked up from germline, CDR1 is KGHSH and CDR2 is LQKENI. The V and J ends lost 3 bases and 7 bases respectively, with 13 bases between them. The CDR3 loop reads CASSPGTQGEQYF. The DNA of the CDR3 is TGTGCCAGCTCACCGGGGACCCAGGGGGAGCAGTACTTC.

The CDR3 is CASRLTGASSGYTF. CDR3 sequence (DNA): TGTGCCAGCAGATTAACAGGGGCTTCGAGTGGCTACACCTTC. This chain connects TRBV28 to TRBJ1-2; 7 bases are a match to TRBD1. This CDR3 spans 14 amino acids. CDR1 is MDHEN and CDR2 is SYDVKM in the germline V gene. The V segment lost 6 bases and the J segment 7 bases; nucleotides outside the gene matches: 11.

This chain links TRBV5-1 with TRBJ1-4; no firm D call. The CDR3 totals 15 residues. Trimming left V 1 base short and J 3 bases short, with 10 bases between. Germline V gives CDR1 SGHRS, CDR2 YFSETQ. CDR3: CASSLSGSANEKLFF. The CDR3 coding sequence is TGCGCCAGCAGCTTGTCGGGGTCCGCTAATGAAAAACTGTTTTTT.

The V gene is TRBV7-2, the J gene TRBJ2-7; 7 nucleotides match TRBD1. The CDR3 totals 13 residues. Germline CDR1 and CDR2: SGHTA and FQGNSA. The V and J ends lost 3 bases and 7 bases, in that order; junction bases with no gene match: 6. The CDR3 here is CASSLNRGDEQYF. The CDR3 DNA reads as TGTGCCAGCAGCTTGAACAGGGGTGATGAGCAGTACTTC.

This rearrangement joins TRBV27 to TRBJ2-7; 8 bases align to TRBD2. This CDR3 spans 14 amino acids. The trim removed 5 bases at V and 5 bases at J, leaving 8 bases unmatched. CDR1 is MNHEY and CDR2 is SMNVEV in the germline V gene (reference sequence). CDR3 protein: CASSPRGGGHEQYF. CDR3 sequence (DNA): TGTGCCAGCAGTCCTCGGGGGGGTGGCCACGAGCAGTACTTC.

The chain has TRBV20-1 and TRBJ2-6; tentatively, D is TRBD2 (5 bases). Germline V lookup: CDR1 DFQATT, CDR2 SNEGSKA (reference sequence). The CDR3 covers 18 residues. Trimming took off 3 bases at V and 0 bases at J, with 18 bases between the two ends. The CDR3 DNA is TGCAGTGCTAGTGGGCTCGGGGAAAATACCTCTGGGGCCAACGTCCTGACTTTC. This codes for CSASGLGENTSGANVLTF.

The J gene is TRBJ1-6, the V gene TRBV6-5; tentative D call: TRBD1 (6 bases). The germline V and J ends were trimmed by 2 bases and 10 bases, with 12 bases remaining between them. CDR3 size: 14 residues. From germline, CDR1 is MNHEY and CDR2 SVGAGI. The CDR3 nucleotides are TGTGCCAGCAGTTACGGGGGCGCGATGTCACCCCTCCACTTT. Protein product: CASSYGGAMSPLHF.

V gene TRBV7-9 combines with J gene TRBJ2-2; 9 nucleotides match TRBD2. V lost 2 bases and J lost 8; bases outside the gene matches: 6. This CDR3 region has 15 residues. Germline V gene lookup returns CDR1 SEHNR and CDR2 FQNEAQ (reference sequence). CDR3 sequence (DNA): TGTGCCAGCAGCTTATTAGCGGGAGAGTCGGGGGAGCTGTTTTTT. It codes for CASSLLAGESGELFF.

This clone was counted a few times. The rearrangement links TRBV19 to TRBJ2-7; possibly TRBD1 for D (7 bases). This CDR3 has 13 residues. V lost 8 bases, J lost 7 bases, and 18 bases lay in between. Germline CDR1 and CDR2: LNHDA and SQIVND (reference sequence). The CDR3 sequence: CASGRQGLGEQYF. The CDR3 bases are TGTGCCAGTGGTAGACAGGGACTTGGGGAGCAGTACTTC. Combining the CDR3 with reference TRBV19 and TRBJ2-7 gives the whole variable domain DGGITQSPKYLFRKEGQNVTLSCEQNLNHDAMYWYRQDPGQGLRLIYYSQIVNDFQKGDIAEGYSVSREKKESFPLTVTSAQKNPTAFYLCASGRQGLGEQYFGPGTRLTVT.

The chain couples TRBV11-3 to TRBJ2-7; the D gene is possibly TRBD2 (5 bases). Trimming stripped 5 bases from V and 3 bases from J, with 11 bases between. The CDR3 contains 13 residues. CDR1 and CDR2 from the germline V gene are SGHNT and YENEEA. The CDR3 reads CASSPFEGYEQYF. CDR3 in DNA: TGTGCCAGCAGCCCCTTTGAGGGCTACGAGCAGTACTTC.

This chain connects TRBV7-9 to TRBJ2-2, with 8 nucleotides matching TRBD1. This CDR3 has 17 residues. Per germline, CDR1 SEHNR and CDR2 FQNEAQ (reference sequence). Unmatched junction bases numbered 9, after V lost 4 bases and J lost 2 bases. The CDR3 loop reads CASSSYDRGVNTGELFF. CDR3 nucleotides: TGTGCCAGCAGCTCATACGACAGGGGAGTAAACACCGGGGAGCTGTTTTTT. Full variable domain (missing parts from reference TRBV7-9 and TRBJ2-2): DTGVSQNPRHKITKRGQNVTFRCDPISEHNRLYWYRQTLGQGPEFLTYFQNEAQLEKSRLLSDRFSAERPKGSFSTLEIQRTEQGDSAMYLCASSSYDRGVNTGELFFGEGSRLTVL.

The table lists this clone with a count of one. The chain has TRBV5-1 and TRBJ2-7; 11 nucleotides line up with TRBD2. From germline, CDR1 is SGHRS and CDR2 YFSETQ. The CDR3 is 14 amino acids. The V and J ends lost 6 bases and 5 bases, in that order; junction bases with no gene match: 7. In nucleotides, the CDR3 is TGCGCCAGCACACGACTAGCGGGATACCACGAGCAGTACTTC. Residues: CASTRLAGYHEQYF.

The V and J genes are TRBV19 and TRBJ2-1; 8 positions match TRBD2. After removal of 5 bases from V and 1 base from J, the junction contained 10 bases not matched to a gene. The CDR3 loop spans 17 amino acids. Germline CDR1 LNHDA, CDR2 SQIVND (reference sequence). CDR3 DNA sequence: TGTGCCAGTAGTCCCATAAGCGGGAGAAATTCCTACAATGAGCAGTTCTTC. Protein sequence: CASSPISGRNSYNEQFF.

CDR3 sequence reads: CASRKGLAGLYTQYF. The CDR3 region has the DNA TGTGCCAGCAGGAAGGGACTAGCGGGCCTGTATACGCAGTATTTT. The chain joins TRBV11-2 to TRBJ2-3; the match to TRBD2 covers 12 bases. V lost 6 bases and J lost 7; bases outside the gene matches: 8. There are 15 residues in the CDR3. The germline V gene has CDR1 SGHAT and CDR2 FQNNGV.

This chain connects TRBV5-1 to TRBJ2-5; 10 bases are a match to TRBD1. Per the germline V gene, CDR1 is SGHRS and CDR2 is YFSETQ. The CDR3 is made up of 15 amino acids. J gave up 4 bases and V 6 bases, and 9 bases lay outside the gene matches. CDR3 in amino acids: CASTSRTGGRETQYF. CDR3 DNA sequence: TGCGCCAGCACATCCAGGACAGGGGGACGAGAGACCCAGTACTTC.